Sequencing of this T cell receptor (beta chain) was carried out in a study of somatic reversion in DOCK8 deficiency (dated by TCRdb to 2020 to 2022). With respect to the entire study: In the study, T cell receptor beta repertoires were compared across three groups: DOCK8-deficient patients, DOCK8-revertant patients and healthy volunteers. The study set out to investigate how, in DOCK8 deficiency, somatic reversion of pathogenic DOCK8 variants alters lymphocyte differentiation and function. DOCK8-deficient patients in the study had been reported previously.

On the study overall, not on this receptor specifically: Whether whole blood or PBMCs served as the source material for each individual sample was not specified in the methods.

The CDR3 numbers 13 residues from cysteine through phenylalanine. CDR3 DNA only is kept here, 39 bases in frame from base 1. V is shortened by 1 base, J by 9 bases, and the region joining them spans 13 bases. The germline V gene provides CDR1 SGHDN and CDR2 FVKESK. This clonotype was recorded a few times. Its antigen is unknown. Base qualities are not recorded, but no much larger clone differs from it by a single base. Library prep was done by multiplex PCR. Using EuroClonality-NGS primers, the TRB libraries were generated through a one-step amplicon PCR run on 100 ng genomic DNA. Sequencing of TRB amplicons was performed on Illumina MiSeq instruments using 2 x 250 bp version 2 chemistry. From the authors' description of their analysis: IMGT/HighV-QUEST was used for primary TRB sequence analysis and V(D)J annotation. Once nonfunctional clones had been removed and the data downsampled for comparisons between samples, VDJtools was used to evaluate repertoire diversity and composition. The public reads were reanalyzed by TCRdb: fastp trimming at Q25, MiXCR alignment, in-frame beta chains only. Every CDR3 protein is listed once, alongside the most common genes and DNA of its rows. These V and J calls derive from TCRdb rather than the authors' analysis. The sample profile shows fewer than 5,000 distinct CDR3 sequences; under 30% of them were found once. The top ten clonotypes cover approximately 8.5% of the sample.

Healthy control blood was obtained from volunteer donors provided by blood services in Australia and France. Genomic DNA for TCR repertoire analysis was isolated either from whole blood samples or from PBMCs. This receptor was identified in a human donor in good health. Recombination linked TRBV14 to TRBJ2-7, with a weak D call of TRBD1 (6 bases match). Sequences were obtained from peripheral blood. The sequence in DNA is TGTGCCAGCAGCCAAGTTTTCCAGGGGCGGCAGTACTTC. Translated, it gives CASSQVFQGRQYF.